The 24 T cell receptor beta chains below were found in one sample sequenced in a study of cytomegalovirus exposure and HLA in healthy donors. The primer mix had 60 Vbeta and 13 Jbeta primers. This table comes from immunoSEQ multiplex PCR, and its TCRdb copy is limited to in-frame clones, with some not included. The sample holds fewer than 250,000 clones; roughly 75% are singletons and the top ten take roughly 2%. Sequencing input: PBMCs. The source is a woman aged 25 to 45 in good health and CMV-seronegative.

The chain recombines TRBV7-9 with TRBJ2-1, with 7 bases that match TRBD2. This CDR3 has 16 residues. V was clipped by 5 bases and J by 6 bases; unmatched bases: 13. CDR1 SEHNR and CDR2 FQNEAQ come from the germline V gene (reference sequence). CDR3: CASSLDPGLPSNEQFF. CDR3 nucleotides: TGTGCCAGCAGCCTAGACCCGGGACTACCCTCCAATGAGCAGTTCTTC.

J is TRBJ2-1 and V is TRBV9; 10 bases are shared with TRBD2. With V trimmed by 4 bases and J by 9 bases, 13 bases remained unmatched. Germline assignment: CDR1 SGDLS and CDR2 YYNGEE. The CDR3 has 16 amino acids. CDR3 sequence: CASSTQLSGRAGEQFF. The CDR3 bases are TGTGCCAGCAGCACGCAGTTAAGCGGGAGGGCAGGTGAGCAGTTCTTC.

This clone was observed a handful of times. The chain has TRBV12-5 and TRBJ2-7; D perhaps matches TRBD2 (7 bases). Germline V lookup: CDR1 LGHNT, CDR2 FRNRAP. The CDR3 contains 14 residues. V was clipped by 9 bases and J by 2 bases, with 17 bases between them. The CDR3 is CASLGGAGTYEQYF. DNA of the CDR3: TGTGCTAGCCTGGGGGGGGCGGGAACCTACGAGCAGTACTTC.

This sequence joins TRBV5-1 and TRBJ2-7; maybe TRBD2 (6 bases). The V end lost 4 bases, the J end lost 5 bases, and 16 bases lay between the germline ends. This CDR3 is built from 14 residues. Germline lookup yields CDR1 SGHRS and CDR2 YFSETQ. The CDR3 nucleotides read TGCGCCAGCAGCGCACTAGCATCGGGGGACGAGCAGTACTTC. It encodes CASSALASGDEQYF.

The chain recombines TRBV5-1 with TRBJ2-7; a weak D match, TRBD2 (6 bases). Looked up from germline, CDR1 is SGHRS and CDR2 is YFSETQ. This CDR3 has 14 residues. Between the trimmed V and J ends, which lost 0 bases and 7 bases, there was a span of 14 bases. The CDR3 loop reads CASSLGRGAGEQYF. Here the CDR3 DNA reads TGCGCCAGCAGCTTGGGTCGCGGGGCGGGGGAGCAGTACTTC.

V usage is TRBV29-1 and J usage is TRBJ1-1; TRBD1 aligns across 7 bases. The CDR3 consists of 13 residues. Trimming at V came to 7 bases and at J to 1 base, leaving 6 bases not matched to a gene. Germline V gives CDR1 SQVTM, CDR2 ANQGSEA. DNA for the CDR3: TGCAGCGGCTCTCAGGGGGGGAACACTGAAGCTTTCTTT. Protein product: CSGSQGGNTEAFF.

This clone was observed a handful of times. This chain connects TRBV19 to TRBJ1-3, with D hard to call. The V gene lost 3 bases and the J gene lost 0 bases, with 9 bases spanning the gap. Germline V gene data show CDR1 as LNHDA and CDR2 as SQIVND (reference sequence). CDR3 length equals 15 residues. The CDR3 nucleotides read TGTGCCAGTAGTATGGGCGTTAGCTCTGGAAACACCATATATTTT. Residues: CASSMGVSSGNTIYF.

The CDR3 loop reads CADTRPGSPLHF. CDR3 coding DNA: TGTGCCGACACCAGGCCGGGGTCACCCCTCCACTTT. The rearrangement uses TRBV11-1 and TRBJ1-6; D not certain. The CDR3 totals 12 residues. From germline, CDR1 is SGHAT and CDR2 FQDESV (reference sequence). Trimming took off 11 bases at V and 10 bases at J, with 15 bases between the two ends.

This clone was seen a single time. J is TRBJ1-4 and V is TRBV6-5, with D unresolved. The germline V and J ends were trimmed by 5 bases and 7 bases, with 14 bases remaining between them. This CDR3 contains 14 residues. Germline CDR1 MNHEY, CDR2 SVGAGI. The CDR3 nucleotides are TGTGCCAGCAGTCTCGGGTATGGCAGTGAAAAACTGTTTTTT. It codes for CASSLGYGSEKLFF.

The chain employs TRBV9 and TRBJ2-1; TRBD2 aligns across 9 bases. The V gene's germline CDR1 is SGDLS and CDR2 YYNGEE. The CDR3 consists of 14 residues. The J segment lost 10 bases and the V segment lost 5 bases, leaving 10 bases of the junction unmatched. Here the CDR3 reads CASSSGTSPIEQFF. CDR3 nucleotide sequence: TGTGCCAGCAGTTCCGGGACTAGCCCCATCGAGCAGTTCTTC. The full variable domain, rest sourced from reference TRBV9 and TRBJ2-1, is DSGVTQTPKHLITATGQRVTLRCSPRSGDLSVYWYQQSLDQGLQFLIQYYNGEERAKGNILERFSAQQFPDLHSELNLSSLELGDSALYFCASSSGTSPIEQFFGPGTRLTVL.

The chain's CDR3 is CASSDREESNQPQHF. The CDR3 nucleotides read TGTGCCAGCAGTGACAGGGAAGAGAGCAATCAGCCCCAGCATTTT. The chain has TRBV6-1 and TRBJ1-5, with D possibly TRBD1 on 5 matching bases. The CDR3 totals 15 residues. Germline assignment: CDR1 MNHNS and CDR2 SASEGT. Between the trimmed V and J ends, which lost 3 bases and 1 base, there was a span of 10 bases.

In its sample, this clone was seen once. CDR3 nucleotides: TGTGCCAGTAGTCAGTCCTTGAACACTGAAGCTTTCTTT. The encoded protein is CASSQSLNTEAFF. This chain links TRBV19 with TRBJ1-1; no clear D. V lost 5 bases, J lost 0 bases, and 7 bases lay in between. Germline V gene lookup returns CDR1 LNHDA and CDR2 SQIVND (reference sequence). The CDR3 covers 13 residues.

The rearrangement links TRBV21-1 to TRBJ2-7; the table assigns TRBD2, which was not confirmed against the DNA. TRBV21-1 is a pseudogene locus. This CDR3 has 15 residues. The CDR3: CASSKAGEGHYEQYF. CDR3 coding DNA: TGTGCCAGCAGCAAGGCGGGAGAAGGGCACTACGAGCAGTACTTC.

The V gene is TRBV4-1, the J gene TRBJ2-7; D may be TRBD2 (6 bases). Per germline, CDR1 MGHRA and CDR2 YSYEKL. This CDR3 is 15 amino acids long. Trimming cost V 4 bases and J 5 bases, with 18 bases left between them. In DNA, the CDR3 is TGCGCCAGCAGCCTCCCACGGCGGGGTTTCGACGAGCAGTACTTC. Its translation: CASSLPRRGFDEQYF.

The V call is TRBV5-1, the J call TRBJ2-3, with a tentative D call TRBD1 (6 bases). V was shortened by 1 base and J by 0 bases, with 15 bases between the two germline ends. From germline, CDR1 is SGHRS and CDR2 YFSETQ. The CDR3 consists of 17 residues. The CDR3 sequence is CASSLLGQIASTDTQYF. CDR3 nucleotide sequence: TGCGCCAGCAGCTTGCTAGGACAGATTGCTAGCACAGATACGCAGTATTTT.

Turning to this clone: Sequence at one end of the junction differs from germline and may be a read error. V gene TRBV11-3 combines with J gene TRBJ1-1, with TRBD1 matching over 9 bases. The CDR3 runs to 19 residues. In germline, CDR1 is SGHNT, CDR2 YENEEA. CDR3 region: CASTLESPLGQGINTEAFF. The CDR3 DNA reads TGTGCCAGCACCTTAGAGAGTCCCCTTGGACAGGGGATAAACACTGAAGCTTTCTTT.

V gene TRBV29-1 combines with J gene TRBJ1-1; D gene unclear. Germline V gene lookup returns CDR1 SQVTM and CDR2 ANQGSEA. The ends were cut back, 6 bases at V and 8 bases at J, with 10 bases in the middle. The CDR3 is 10 residues long. CDR3 loop: CSVSTGEAFF. CDR3 bases: TGCAGCGTATCGACGGGGGAAGCTTTCTTT.

The V and J genes are TRBV6-5 and TRBJ2-1, with D hard to call. The CDR3 totals 15 residues. The germline V gene has CDR1 MNHEY and CDR2 SVGAGI. V was cut by 2 bases and J by 8 bases, with 16 bases left in between. The CDR3: CASSYSVSVWDEQFF. The DNA of the CDR3 is TGTGCCAGCAGTTACAGTGTCAGCGTTTGGGATGAGCAGTTCTTC.

The genes are TRBV16 and TRBJ2-1; tentatively, D is TRBD1 (6 bases). Trimming removed 0 bases at V and 8 bases at J, with 14 bases between. This CDR3 region has 15 residues. CDR1 KGHSY and CDR2 FQNENV come from the germline V gene. CDR3 residues: CASSQSSGARYEQFF. The CDR3 nucleotides read TGTGCCAGCAGCCAATCGTCAGGGGCTAGGTATGAGCAGTTCTTC.

The CDR3 loop reads CASSQATGIGETQYF. Here the CDR3 DNA reads TGTGCCAGCAGCCAAGCGACAGGAATTGGAGAGACCCAGTACTTC. V and J are TRBV27 and TRBJ2-5, with D possibly being TRBD1 (6 bases). The V end was cut by 6 bases, the J end by 4 bases, with 18 bases between. CDR1 and CDR2 (germline): MNHEY, SMNVEV (reference sequence). The CDR3 runs 15 residues.

The genes are TRBV11-3 and TRBJ2-7; D is ambiguous. CDR3 length equals 12 residues. V lost 4 bases to trimming and J lost 4 bases, with 8 bases between them. Germline loops: CDR1 SGHNT, CDR2 YENEEA. CDR3 loop: CASSSSYYEQYF. The CDR3 coding sequence is TGTGCCAGCAGCTCCTCGTATTACGAGCAGTACTTC.

The chain uses TRBV9 and TRBJ1-1, with TRBD1 as a possible D gene (5 bases). In germline, CDR1 is SGDLS, CDR2 YYNGEE. V was trimmed by 0 bases and J by 3 bases, leaving 12 bases between them. CDR3 length: 15 residues. CDR3 sequence reads: CASSVVSGGDTEAFF. CDR3 DNA sequence: TGTGCCAGCAGCGTAGTCTCCGGAGGGGACACTGAAGCTTTCTTT.

This clone was counted a single time. The chain joins TRBV5-1 to TRBJ2-5, with 7 bases fitting TRBD1. J lost 4 bases, V lost 4 bases, and 13 bases had no gene match. Germline V CDR1 and CDR2: SGHRS, YFSETQ. The CDR3 totals 16 residues. CDR3 nucleotide sequence: TGCGCCAGCAGCGCGGTGCGACAGGGAGTCGGAGAGACCCAGTACTTC. Translation: CASSAVRQGVGETQYF.

This clone showed up just a few times. The chain links TRBV11-3 to TRBJ2-1; D gene unclear. Germline V gives CDR1 SGHNT, CDR2 YENEEA. V was pared by 2 bases and J by 8 bases, with 7 bases between. This CDR3 region has 12 residues. CDR3 region: CASSLLLYEQFF. Here the CDR3 DNA reads TGTGCCAGCAGCTTATTGTTATATGAGCAGTTCTTC.